This T cell receptor (beta chain) was retrieved from a study of cytomegalovirus exposure and HLA in healthy donors. This clone has only one observation. Germline CDR1 reads LGHNA; CDR2 reads YNFKEQ. This CDR3 has 13 amino acids. V was trimmed by 0 bases and J by 7 bases, leaving 7 bases between them. The assay was immunoSEQ multiplex PCR, and TCRdb's table has in-frame clones only and misses some. The sample lists about 120,000 clones; roughly 88% were seen once. Sequences were obtained from PBMCs. The chain joins TRBV4-2 to TRBJ1-5; D gene unclear. This clonotype was sampled from a man between 18 and 29 years old in good health and CMV-seronegative. The DNA for the CDR3 is TGTGCCAGCAGCCAAGAGGTTCGGCAGCCCCAGCATTTT. This codes for CASSQEVRQPQHF.